Listed here are 16 T cell receptor beta chains from one sample, sequenced in a study of blood T cell repertoires in COVID-19. Clones were sequenced by immunoSEQ multiplex PCR, and TCRdb holds only the in-frame ones, with some missing. The sample comprises around 380,000 clones, over 75% of which are singletons, and 1.3% rests with the top ten. The sequenced sample was PBMCs or T cells enriched from blood (not recorded which). The receptors were sampled from a man aged 30-40 years who had recovered from COVID-19.

The V and J genes are TRBV21-1 and TRBJ1-5; the table's D call, TRBD1, has no DNA check behind it. TRBV21-1 constitutes a pseudogene. The CDR3 totals 14 residues. This CDR3 is CASTGTGGSQPQHF. CDR3 bases: TGTGCCAGCACCGGGACAGGGGGAAGTCAGCCCCAGCATTTT.

The chain links TRBV4-3 to TRBJ1-4; 10 bases fit TRBD1. From germline, CDR1 is LGHNA and CDR2 YSLEER. J was trimmed by 6 bases and V by 2 bases; bases with no gene match: 9. The CDR3 length is 17 residues. CDR3 sequence reads: CASSQHLPGQGYEKLFF. CDR3 bases: TGCGCCAGCAGCCAACACCTACCGGGACAGGGGTATGAAAAACTGTTTTTT.

V is TRBV5-6 and J is TRBJ1-6; 10 bases are shared with TRBD1. Germline V gene sequence: CDR1 SGHDT, CDR2 YYEEEE. The CDR3 loop spans 14 amino acids. V dropped 4 bases and J dropped 8; count of bases not matched to a gene: 3. Here the CDR3 reads CASSPGQGYSPLHF. For the CDR3, the DNA is TGTGCCAGCAGCCCGGGACAGGGGTATTCACCCCTCCACTTT.

The chain couples TRBV30 to TRBJ1-5, with TRBD1 matching 7 bases. The CDR3 length is 17 residues. CDR1 GTSNPN and CDR2 SVGIG come from the germline V gene (reference sequence). Trimming cost V 2 bases and J 2 bases; bases outside gene matches: 12. The CDR3 here is CAWSPRTGIIGNQPQHF. The CDR3 nucleotides are TGTGCCTGGAGTCCGAGGACAGGAATAATTGGCAATCAGCCCCAGCATTTT.

This chain links TRBV6-6 with TRBJ1-2; weak D call: TRBD1 (6 bases). Germline lookup yields CDR1 MNHNY and CDR2 SVGAGI (reference sequence). The CDR3 extends over 14 amino acids. Trimming took off 7 bases at V and 6 bases at J, with 18 bases between the two ends. The CDR3 sequence: CASNSRGPIDGYTF. DNA of the CDR3: TGTGCCAGCAATAGCAGGGGCCCCATCGATGGCTACACCTTC.

This chain uses TRBV7-2 with TRBJ2-1; D possibly corresponds to TRBD2 (5 bases). Germline values: CDR1 SGHTA, CDR2 FQGNSA. The CDR3 extends over 12 amino acids. V was shortened by 1 base and J by 8 bases, with 6 bases between the two germline ends. The CDR3 reads CASSLGGDEQFF. The CDR3 DNA reads TGTGCCAGCAGCTTAGGGGGAGATGAGCAGTTCTTC.

This sequence joins TRBV5-4 and TRBJ2-6; D gene unclear. The CDR3 is 16 amino acids. Trimming left V 4 bases short and J 4 bases short, with 15 bases between. CDR1 is SGHNT, CDR2 YYREEE, per germline (reference sequence). CDR3 sequence (DNA): TGTGCCAGCAGCCCTGGTGGCACCCTGGGGGCCAACGTCCTGACTTTC. This translates into CASSPGGTLGANVLTF.

This chain uses TRBV5-1 with TRBJ2-5; a weak D match, TRBD2 (5 bases). In germline, CDR1 is SGHRS, CDR2 YFSETQ. V was cut by 4 bases and J by 5 bases, with 18 bases left in between. The CDR3 is 15 residues long. CDR3 sequence reads: CASSRNQYGGETQYF. The CDR3 nucleotides are TGCGCCAGCAGCCGAAACCAATACGGCGGGGAGACCCAGTACTTC.

The chain uses TRBV27 and TRBJ1-2; TRBD1 matches 7 bases. V lost 5 bases, J lost 0 bases, and 9 bases stayed unmatched. The CDR3 contains 16 residues. Germline CDR1 is MNHEY and CDR2 is SMNVEV (reference sequence). CDR3 coding DNA: TGTGCCAGCAGTCAAACCCGACAGGGACCTAACTATGGCTACACCTTC. Protein: CASSQTRQGPNYGYTF.

CDR3 protein: CATSAGQGVSPLHF. The DNA for the CDR3 is TGTGCCACCAGCGCTGGACAGGGAGTTTCACCCCTCCACTTT. V gene TRBV15 combines with J gene TRBJ1-6; 8 bases agree with TRBD1. Losses at the gene ends were 5 bases for V and 9 bases for J; bases not matched to a gene: 6. The V gene's germline CDR1 is LNHNV and CDR2 YYDKDF (reference sequence). There are 14 residues in the CDR3.

This chain uses TRBV19 with TRBJ1-2; D remains ambiguous. The CDR3 is 13 amino acids. The V gene's germline CDR1 is LNHDA and CDR2 SQIVND (reference sequence). V shed 3 bases and J shed 6 bases, with 11 bases lying between them. The chain's CDR3 is CASSIELYDGYTF. CDR3 DNA sequence: TGTGCCAGTAGTATTGAGCTCTACGATGGCTACACCTTC.

V usage is TRBV7-2 and J usage is TRBJ2-7; 7 bases align to TRBD2. The CDR3 extends over 14 amino acids. Germline V gives CDR1 SGHTA, CDR2 FQGNSA. V was clipped by 1 base and J by 4 bases; unmatched bases: 4. Here the CDR3 reads CASSLGGGIYEQYF. The CDR3 DNA reads TGTGCCAGCAGCTTAGGGGGAGGGATATACGAGCAGTACTTC.

V and J are TRBV5-1 and TRBJ1-2, with a weak D call TRBD1 (6 bases). This CDR3 is built from 15 residues. The V end lost 3 bases, the J end lost 6 bases, and 18 bases lay between the germline ends. Per germline, CDR1 SGHRS and CDR2 YFSETQ. CDR3: CASSWGPSRSDGYTF. The CDR3 DNA is TGCGCCAGCAGCTGGGGGCCCTCTAGGTCGGATGGCTACACCTTC.

The rearrangement joins TRBV5-1 to TRBJ2-7; TRBD1 agrees at 7 bases. The junction had 7 bases not matched to a gene; V was cut back by 4 bases and J by 3 bases. From germline, CDR1 is SGHRS and CDR2 YFSETQ. The CDR3 extends over 14 amino acids. The CDR3: CASSAQGLVYEQYF. The CDR3 DNA sequence: TGCGCCAGCAGCGCACAGGGGCTAGTCTACGAGCAGTACTTC.

The J gene is TRBJ2-1, the V gene TRBV10-2, with D possibly TRBD1 on 6 matching bases. V was cut by 2 bases and J by 4 bases, with 18 bases left in between. Germline lookup yields CDR1 WSHSY and CDR2 SAAADI. CDR3 length equals 17 residues. The CDR3 loop is CASSERVGGAGYNEQFF. DNA for the CDR3: TGCGCCAGCAGTGAGAGGGTTGGGGGCGCAGGTTACAATGAGCAGTTCTTC.

This CDR3 reads CASSERDRGREQYF. CDR3 bases: TGTGCCAGCAGTGAACGTGACAGGGGGCGCGAGCAGTACTTC. The rearrangement joins TRBV2 to TRBJ2-7; TRBD1 aligns across 10 bases. There are 14 residues in the CDR3. Germline assignment: CDR1 SNHLY and CDR2 FYNNEI. V gave up 2 bases and J gave up 6 bases; unmatched junction bases: 4.